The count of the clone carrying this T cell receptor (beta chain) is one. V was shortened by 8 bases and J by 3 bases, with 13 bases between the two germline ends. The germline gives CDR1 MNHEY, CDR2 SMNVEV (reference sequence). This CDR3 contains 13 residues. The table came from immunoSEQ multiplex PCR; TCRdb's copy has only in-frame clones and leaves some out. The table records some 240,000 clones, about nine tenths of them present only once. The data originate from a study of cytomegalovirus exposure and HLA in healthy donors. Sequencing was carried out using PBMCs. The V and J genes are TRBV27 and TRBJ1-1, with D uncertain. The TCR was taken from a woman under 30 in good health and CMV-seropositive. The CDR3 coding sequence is TGTGCCAGCCGACGGGTATGGGACACTGAAGCTTTCTTT. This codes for CASRRVWDTEAFF.